The 23 T cell receptor beta chains presented below share a single source sample, sequenced in a study of T cell repertoires in cytomegalovirus infection. Via MiXCR, TCRdb re-called the reads, giving one row per CDR3 protein. The profile shows approximately 100,000 distinct CDR3 sequences, less than 25% of them singletons. Sequenced material: CD8+ T cells from PBMCs. The receptor set was obtained from a human donor in good health (CMV status not recorded). Some clones in this sample may be carry-over from other donors' samples.

The chain combines TRBV7-9 with TRBJ1-4; D is unclear. The germline gives CDR1 SEHNR, CDR2 FQNEAQ (reference sequence). The CDR3 runs 15 residues. The V gene lost 5 bases and the J gene lost 0 bases, with 10 bases spanning the gap. As DNA, the CDR3 is TGTGCCAGCAGCCGTTTACTTCCAACTAATGAAAAACTGTTTTTT. It encodes CASSRLLPTNEKLFF.

V is TRBV5-6 and J is TRBJ2-2, with TRBD1 matching 9 bases. The CDR3 is 17 amino acids. Germline V gives CDR1 SGHDT, CDR2 YYEEEE. V was clipped by 6 bases and J by 7 bases; unmatched bases: 16. Written as DNA, the CDR3 is TGTGCCAGCACCAACCGCTTACGGGACAGGGATGACGGGGAGCTGTTTTTT. This encodes CASTNRLRDRDDGELFF.

This clonotype was detected a few times. The chain links TRBV4-3 to TRBJ1-1, with 8 bases that match TRBD1. J was trimmed by 9 bases and V by 2 bases; bases with no gene match: 5. The CDR3 has 13 residues. CDR1 is LGHNA and CDR2 is YSLEER in the germline V gene. CDR3 in DNA: TGCGCCAGCAGCCAACAACAGGGGGAAAAAGCTTTCTTT. Translating gives CASSQQQGEKAFF.

This chain joins TRBV6-2 or TRBV6-3 and TRBJ2-7; D is unresolved. Trimming cost V 0 bases and J 2 bases, with 2 bases left between them. Per germline, CDR1 MNHEY and CDR2 SVGEGT. CDR3 size: 12 residues. The CDR3 nucleotides are TGTGCCAGCAGTTACTCTGCCTACGAGCAGTACTTC. Protein product: CASSYSAYEQYF.

The chain recombines TRBV7-9 with TRBJ1-1; possible D gene TRBD1, 5 bases. Germline V gene lookup returns CDR1 SEHNR and CDR2 FQNEAQ (reference sequence). The CDR3 loop spans 14 amino acids. Trimming left V 3 bases short and J 0 bases short, with 8 bases between. CDR3 sequence reads: CASSFRGVNTEAFF. In nucleotides, the CDR3 is TGTGCCAGCAGCTTCAGAGGGGTGAACACTGAAGCTTTCTTT.

This clonotype was observed a few times. The chain employs TRBV5-6 and TRBJ2-3; TRBD2 matches at 11 bases. Trimming cost V 2 bases and J 4 bases; bases outside gene matches: 3. Germline values: CDR1 SGHDT, CDR2 YYEEEE. This CDR3 is 15 amino acids long. CDR3 in amino acids: CASSLELAGADTQYF. CDR3 sequence (DNA): TGTGCCAGCAGCTTAGAACTAGCGGGAGCAGATACGCAGTATTTT.

The gene calls are TRBV19 and TRBJ2-6; D uncertain. The CDR3 spans 13 residues. Germline values: CDR1 LNHDA, CDR2 SQIVND (reference sequence). V was shortened by 1 base and J by 3 bases, with 1 base between the two germline ends. The CDR3 DNA reads as TGTGCCAGTAGTATAGGTGGGGCCAACGTCCTGACTTTC. It translates to CASSIGGANVLTF.

This clonotype was observed a handful of times. Its ends do not fully match the called genes, so a read error is possible. The V and J genes are TRBV15 and TRBJ1-5; D unclear. The CDR3 length is 13 residues. Germline values: CDR1 LNHNV, CDR2 YYDKDF (reference sequence). The CDR3 spells CATSGERQETQHF. The CDR3 DNA sequence: TGTGCCACCAGCGGAGAGAGGCAAGAGACCCAGCATTTT. The complete variable domain, with remaining parts taken from reference TRBV15 and TRBJ1-5, reads DAMVIQNPRYQVTQFGKPVTLSCSQTLNHNVMYWYQQKSSQAPKLLFHYYDKDFNNEADTPDNFQSRRPNTSFCFLDIRSPGLGDTAMYLCATSGERQETQHFGDGTRLSIL.

The chain employs TRBV2 and TRBJ2-7, with TRBD1 as a possible D gene (6 bases). CDR1 and CDR2 from the germline V gene are SNHLY and FYNNEI. The CDR3 sequence is 12 residues long. Trimming took off 4 bases at V and 3 bases at J, with 7 bases between the two ends. The chain's CDR3 is CASSGDNYEQYF. CDR3 bases: TGTGCCAGCAGTGGGGACAACTACGAGCAGTACTTC.

The V gene is TRBV20-1, the J gene TRBJ2-7; 11 positions agree with TRBD2. In germline, CDR1 is DFQATT, CDR2 SNEGSKA (reference sequence). The CDR3 is 19 amino acids. The ends lost 1 base at V and 0 bases at J; junction bases unmatched: 14. The CDR3 coding sequence is TGCAGTGCTAGAGGGCCCCTACTAGCGGGAGCGATGAGCTCCTACGAGCAGTACTTC. As protein: CSARGPLLAGAMSSYEQYF.

V usage is TRBV29-1 and J usage is TRBJ2-7, with D unresolved. Germline CDR1 and CDR2: SQVTM and ANQGSEA. CDR3 size: 11 residues. Trimming pared 5 bases from V and 5 bases from J, leaving 10 bases between. CDR3 sequence: CSVHKRDEQYF. Written as DNA, the CDR3 is TGCAGCGTTCATAAGAGAGACGAGCAGTACTTC.

This chain links TRBV20-1 with TRBJ2-7, with D possibly TRBD2 on 5 matching bases. In germline, CDR1 is DFQATT, CDR2 SNEGSKA (reference sequence). This CDR3 is built from 12 residues. V lost 3 bases and J lost 2, with 8 bases in between. In DNA form, the CDR3 reads TGCAGTGCTAGGAGGGATCCCTACGAGCAGTACTTC. Its protein product is CSARRDPYEQYF.

This chain joins TRBV4-1 and TRBJ2-5; 11 bases line up with TRBD1. This CDR3 is 18 amino acids long. Germline V gives CDR1 MGHRA, CDR2 YSYEKL. V gave up 4 bases and J gave up 2 bases; unmatched junction bases: 12. The CDR3 is CASSLPPPDRGQQETQYF. Here the CDR3 DNA reads TGCGCCAGCAGCCTCCCCCCCCCGGACAGGGGGCAACAAGAGACCCAGTACTTC.

In its sample, this clonotype was seen a few times. The chain couples TRBV28 to TRBJ2-7, with 10 bases identical to TRBD2. The CDR3 runs to 14 residues. From germline, CDR1 is MDHEN and CDR2 SYDVKM. V lost 8 bases, J lost 2 bases, and 6 bases stayed unmatched. CDR3 coding DNA: TGTGCCAGCGGTATAGCGGGGGGCCCCTACGAGCAGTACTTC. Protein product: CASGIAGGPYEQYF.

The table lists this clonotype with a count of one. The J gene is TRBJ2-2, the V gene TRBV9; 12 nucleotides align to TRBD1. This CDR3 spans 16 amino acids. The germline CDR1 and CDR2 sequences are SGDLS and YYNGEE. With 0 bases clipped from V and 6 bases from J, the junction kept 3 bases outside the gene matches. The CDR3 coding sequence is TGTGCCAGCAGCGTAGATGGGACAGGGGGCCCCGGGGAGCTGTTTTTT. Amino acid sequence: CASSVDGTGGPGELFF.

V usage is TRBV28 and J usage is TRBJ2-7; 11 bases line up with TRBD1. Germline V gene data show CDR1 as MDHEN and CDR2 as SYDVKM. J gave up 3 bases and V 1 base, and 2 bases lay outside the gene matches. The CDR3 consists of 15 residues. As DNA, the CDR3 is TGTGCCAGCAGTTTATTCGGGACAGGGGGCTACGAGCAGTACTTC. This gives the protein CASSLFGTGGYEQYF.

This clonotype occurred a few times. The chain carries TRBV6-1 and TRBJ2-5; TRBD1 is a possible D gene (6 bases). There are 16 residues in the CDR3. V was shortened by 3 bases and J by 2 bases, with 16 bases between the two germline ends. Germline CDR1 MNHNS, CDR2 SASEGT. The CDR3 loop is CASSDWAGEMQETQYF. The CDR3 DNA reads TGTGCCAGCAGTGATTGGGCAGGGGAAATGCAAGAGACCCAGTACTTC.

V is TRBV29-1 and J is TRBJ2-7; 11 bases match TRBD2. This CDR3 spans 16 amino acids. Trimming at V came to 0 bases and at J to 2 bases, leaving 6 bases not matched to a gene. In germline, CDR1 is SQVTM, CDR2 ANQGSEA. The CDR3 DNA reads TGCAGCGTTGAAGATCCCGGACTAGCGGGTACCTACGAGCAGTACTTC. Protein: CSVEDPGLAGTYEQYF.

For the CDR3, the DNA is TGTGCCAGCAACCCTAGCGGGAGTTCCTACAATGAGCAGTTCTTC. This codes for CASNPSGSSYNEQFF. This chain links TRBV6-2 or TRBV6-3 with TRBJ2-1, with 10 nucleotides matching TRBD2. Per germline, CDR1 MNHEY and CDR2 SVGEGT. V lost 7 bases, J lost 1 base, and 4 bases stayed unmatched. CDR3 length: 15 residues.

The chain joins TRBV11-2 to TRBJ1-6; 8 positions match TRBD1. The CDR3 has 15 residues. V was clipped by 5 bases and J by 6 bases; unmatched bases: 6. CDR1 and CDR2 (germline): SGHAT, FQNNGV. CDR3 DNA sequence: TGTGCCAGCAGCATGGGGACAGGACCTAATTCACCCCTCCACTTT. Protein: CASSMGTGPNSPLHF.

This clonotype showed up many times. This chain joins TRBV7-6 and TRBJ2-1, with 13 nucleotides matching TRBD2. V shed 5 bases and J 9 bases; nucleotides not matched to a gene: 10. The CDR3 is 16 amino acids. Germline V gives CDR1 SGHVS, CDR2 FNYEAQ. CDR3 bases: TGTGCCAGCAGCATACAGACTAGCGGGGGGTCGGTTGAGCAGTTCTTC. As protein: CASSIQTSGGSVEQFF.

This chain links TRBV6-8 with TRBJ2-1; 8 nucleotides line up with TRBD1. V dropped 6 bases and J dropped 5; count of bases not matched to a gene: 9. Germline V gene sequence: CDR1 MNHGY, CDR2 SAAAGT. The CDR3 covers 15 residues. CDR3 bases: TGTGCCAGCAGCTCCCGGGACAGGCTGAACAATGAGCAGTTCTTC. It encodes CASSSRDRLNNEQFF.

The gene calls are TRBV7-7 and TRBJ1-5; D not resolved. This CDR3 contains 13 residues. Germline CDR1 and CDR2: SSHAT and FNYEAQ (reference sequence). V lost 2 bases and J lost 5, with 7 bases in between. CDR3 sequence: CASSLLLHQPQHF. In DNA, the CDR3 is TGTGCCAGCAGCTTACTCCTTCATCAGCCCCAGCATTTT.